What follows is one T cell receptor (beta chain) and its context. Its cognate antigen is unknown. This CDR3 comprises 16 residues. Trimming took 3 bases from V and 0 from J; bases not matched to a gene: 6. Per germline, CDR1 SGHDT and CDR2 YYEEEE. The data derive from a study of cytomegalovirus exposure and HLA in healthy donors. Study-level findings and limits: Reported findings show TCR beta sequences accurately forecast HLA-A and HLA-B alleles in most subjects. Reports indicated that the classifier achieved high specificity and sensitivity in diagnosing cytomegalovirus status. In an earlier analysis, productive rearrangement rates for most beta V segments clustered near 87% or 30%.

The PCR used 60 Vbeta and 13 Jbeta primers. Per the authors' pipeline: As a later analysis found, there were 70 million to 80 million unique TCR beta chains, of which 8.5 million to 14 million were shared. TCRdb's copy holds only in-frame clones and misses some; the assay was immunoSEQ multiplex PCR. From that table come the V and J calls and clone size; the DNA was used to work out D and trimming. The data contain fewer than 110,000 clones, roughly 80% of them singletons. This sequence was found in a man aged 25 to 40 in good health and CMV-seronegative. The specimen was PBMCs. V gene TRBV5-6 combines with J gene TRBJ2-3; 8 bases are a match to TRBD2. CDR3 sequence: CASSYLSGGSTDTQYF. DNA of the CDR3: TGTGCCAGCAGCTACTTAAGCGGGGGAAGCACAGATACGCAGTATTTT. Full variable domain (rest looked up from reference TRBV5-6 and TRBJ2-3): DAGVTQSPTHLIKTRGQQVTLRCSPKSGHDTVSWYQQALGQGPQFIFQYYEEEERQRGNFPDRFSGHQFPNYSSELNVNALLLGDSALYLCASSYLSGGSTDTQYFGPGTRLTVL.